This record covers a single T cell receptor (beta chain). Germline CDR1 SGHTA, CDR2 FQGTGA. V was pared by 5 bases and J by 5 bases, with 19 bases between. The CDR3 length is 15 residues. This record comes from a study of blood T cell repertoires in COVID-19. Here immunoSEQ multiplex PCR was the method, and the copy in TCRdb shows in-frame clones only, minus some. The profile shows hundreds of thousands of clones, just over 85% of them singletons. Specimen: peripheral blood. The chain links TRBV7-3 to TRBJ2-7; tentative D call: TRBD2 (6 bases). The sequence was obtained from a man aged 80 or over with acute or convalescent COVID-19. CDR3 sequence reads: CASSAEGGGVNEQYF. The CDR3, as DNA: TGTGCCAGCAGCGCTGAGGGAGGTGGGGTTAACGAGCAGTACTTC.